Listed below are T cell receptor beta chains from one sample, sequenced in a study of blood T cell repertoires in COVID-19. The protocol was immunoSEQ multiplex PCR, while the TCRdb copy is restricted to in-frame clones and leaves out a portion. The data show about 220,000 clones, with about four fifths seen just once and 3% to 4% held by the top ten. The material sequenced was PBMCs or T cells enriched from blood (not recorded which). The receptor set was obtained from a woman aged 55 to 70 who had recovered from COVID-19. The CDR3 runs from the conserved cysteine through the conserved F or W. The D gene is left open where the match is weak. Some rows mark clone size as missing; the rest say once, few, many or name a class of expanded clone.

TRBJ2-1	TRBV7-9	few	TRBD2	TGTGCCAGCCTCCCCACCGGGGCGGGGGGCCGACAAAATGAGCAGTTCTTC	CASLPTGAGGRQNEQFF
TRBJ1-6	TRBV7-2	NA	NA	TGTGCCAGCAGCTTAGCAATCGAGGGGGTACATTCACCCCTCCACTTT	CASSLAIEGVHSPLHF
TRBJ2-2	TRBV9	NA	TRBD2	TGTGCCAGCAGCGTGGGAGCGGGAGGGCTAGATTGGGAGCTGTTTTTT	CASSVGAGGLDWELFF
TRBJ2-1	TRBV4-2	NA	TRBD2	TGTGCCAGCAGCCATGACTGGACTAGCGGAGACAATGAGCAGTTCTTC	CASSHDWTSGDNEQFF
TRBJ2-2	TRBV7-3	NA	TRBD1	TGTGCCAGCAGCTTAGGGGGTTCGGGACAGGCCAACACCGGGGAGCTGTTTTTT	CASSLGGSGQANTGELFF
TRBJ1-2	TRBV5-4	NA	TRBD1	TGTGCCAGCAGCTTGGGCGGGAGACAGGGGGGTTTTGGATATGGCTACACCTTC	CASSLGGRQGGFGYGYTF
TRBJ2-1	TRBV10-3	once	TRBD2	TGTGCCATCAGTGGGGGACTAGGCAATGAGCAGTTCTTC	CAISGGLGNEQFF
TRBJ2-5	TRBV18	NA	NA	TGTGCCAGCTCTCAAGACTTCAAAGAGACCCAGTACTTC	CASSQDFKETQYF
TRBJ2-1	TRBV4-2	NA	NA	TGTGCCAGCAGCCAAGCCTCCTCCAATGAGCAGTTCTTC	CASSQASSNEQFF
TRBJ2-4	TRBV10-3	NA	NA	TGTGCCATCAGTGAGGAGGTTTTAGCCAAAAACATTCAGTACTTC	CAISEEVLAKNIQYF
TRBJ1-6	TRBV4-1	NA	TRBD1	TGCGCCAGCAGCCAGGTACCGGGACAGGACTTCTATAATTCACCCCTCCACTTT	CASSQVPGQDFYNSPLHF
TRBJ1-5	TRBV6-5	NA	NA	TGTGCCAGCAGCACAGGGTATAGCAATCAGCCCCAGCATTTT	CASSTGYSNQPQHF
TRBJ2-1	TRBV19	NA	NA	TGTGCCAGTAGTATATCGTATGGGCAATACAATGAGCAGTTCTTC	CASSISYGQYNEQFF
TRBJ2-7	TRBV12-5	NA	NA	TGTGCTAGTGGGGGACGGCGGGGCGAGCAGTACTTC	CASGGRRGEQYF
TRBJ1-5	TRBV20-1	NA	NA	TGCAGTGCTAGTGGAGCGAGAGGTCGACAGCCCCAGCATTTT	CSASGARGRQPQHF
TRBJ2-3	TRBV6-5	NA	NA	TGTGCCAGTGGGTGGGGGCGTAGCACAGATACGCAGTATTTT	CASGWGRSTDTQYF
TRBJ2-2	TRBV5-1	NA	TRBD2	TGCGCCAGCAGCTCCACGGCGGGGGGACGGTCGTCCGGGGAGCTGTTTTTT	CASSSTAGGRSSGELFF
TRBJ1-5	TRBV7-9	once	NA	TGTGCCAGCAGCTGGGGGCCCGATTCGGCCCAGCATTTT	CASSWGPDSAQHF
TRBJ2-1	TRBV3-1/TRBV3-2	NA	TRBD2	TGTGCCAGCAGCCAAGCAAATAGCGGGGGCCGGAATGAGCAGTTCTTC	CASSQANSGGRNEQFF
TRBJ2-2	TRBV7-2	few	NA	TGTGCCAGCAGCTTAGTAGGGACAAGGTCTAGCACCGGGGAGCTGTTTTTT	CASSLVGTRSSTGELFF
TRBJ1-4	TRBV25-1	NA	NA	TGTGCCAGCAGCAACGAGGCCTCAAATCAGGGGCTGTTTTTT	CASSNEASNQGLFF
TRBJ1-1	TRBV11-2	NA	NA	TGTGCCAGCAGCAAAACGGAGGGTGCGAACACTGAAGCTTTCTTT	CASSKTEGANTEAFF
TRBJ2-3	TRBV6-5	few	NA	TGTGCCAGCAGTTACCGACAAGGCCCAGATACGCAGTATTTT	CASSYRQGPDTQYF
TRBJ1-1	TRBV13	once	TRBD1	TGTGCCAGCAGCTCAATAGGGGCAGGGGGCGCCTACACTGAAGCTTTCTTT	CASSSIGAGGAYTEAFF
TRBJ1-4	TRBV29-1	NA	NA	TGCAGCGTAGAAAGAGGAAAACTGTTTTTT	CSVERGKLFF
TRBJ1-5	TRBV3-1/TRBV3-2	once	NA	TGTGCCAGCACCCCCGCGGGGGCTCAGCCCCAGCATTTT	CASTPAGAQPQHF
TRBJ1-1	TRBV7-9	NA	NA	TGTGCCAGCAGCTTAGTAACTGAAGCTTTCTTT	CASSLVTEAFF
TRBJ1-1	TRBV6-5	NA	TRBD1	TGTGCCAGCAGGCTCAGGGACAGGGGCACTGAAGCTTTCTTT	CASRLRDRGTEAFF
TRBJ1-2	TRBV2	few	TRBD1	TGTGCCAGCAGGTGGACAGGGGTGAGCTATGGCTACACCTTC	CASRWTGVSYGYTF
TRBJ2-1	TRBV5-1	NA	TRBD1	TGCGCCAGCAGCTTGATGACAGGGGGAAACTACAATGAGCAGTTCTTC	CASSLMTGGNYNEQFF
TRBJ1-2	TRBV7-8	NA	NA	TGTGCCAGCAGCTTAGAGGCCGGCCCTAGGGGCTACACCTTC	CASSLEAGPRGYTF
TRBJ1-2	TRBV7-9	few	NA	TGTGCCAGCAGCTTTCATTTAGGGGCAGACTATGGCTACACCTTC	CASSFHLGADYGYTF
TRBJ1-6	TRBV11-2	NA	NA	TGTGCCAGCAGCTTACCCGATTCACCCCTCCACTTT	CASSLPDSPLHF
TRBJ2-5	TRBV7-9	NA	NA	TGTGCCAGCAGCCCAGGACAATACCAAGAGACCCAGTACTTC	CASSPGQYQETQYF
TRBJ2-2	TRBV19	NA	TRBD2	TGTGCCAGTAGTACACGGGGACTAGGTTGGGCCCCCACCGGGGAGCTGTTTTTT	CASSTRGLGWAPTGELFF
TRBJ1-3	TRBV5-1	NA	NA	TGCGCCAGCAGCTCCGCAATGGACACTGGAAACACCATATATTTT	CASSSAMDTGNTIYF
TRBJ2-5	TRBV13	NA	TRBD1	TGTGCCAGCAGCGATTGGGACAGGGGAGAGACCCAGTACTTC	CASSDWDRGETQYF
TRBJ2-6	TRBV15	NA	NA	TGTGCCACCAGCAGAGATACTAGAACTGGGGCCAACGTCCTGACTTTC	CATSRDTRTGANVLTF
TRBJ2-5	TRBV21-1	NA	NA	TGTGCCAGCAGCGCTTCCCCCGCCCTACAAGAGACCCAGTACTTC	CASSASPALQETQYF
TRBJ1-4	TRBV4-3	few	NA	TGCGCCAGCAGCCAGGGTTCCGCGGGGGCAGAGGAAAAACTGTTTTTT	CASSQGSAGAEEKLFF
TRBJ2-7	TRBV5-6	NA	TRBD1	TGTGCCAGCAGCTCCCGGGACAGGGACCCCCACGAGCAGTACTTC	CASSSRDRDPHEQYF
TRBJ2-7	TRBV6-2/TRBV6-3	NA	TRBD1	TGTGCCAGCAGTTACTTAGGACAGGGTATTGGCGAGCAGTACTTC	CASSYLGQGIGEQYF
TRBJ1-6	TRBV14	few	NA	TGTGCCAGCAGCCATAAATCGACAGGACGCTCCTATAATTCACCCCTCCACTTT	CASSHKSTGRSYNSPLHF
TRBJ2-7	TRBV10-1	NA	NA	TGCGCCAGCAGTCCAGGGGCCTACGAGCAGTACTTC	CASSPGAYEQYF
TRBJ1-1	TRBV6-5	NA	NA	TGTGCCAGCAGTTTACTACAGGGCACTGAAGCTTTCTTT	CASSLLQGTEAFF
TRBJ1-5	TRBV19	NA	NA	TGTGCCAGTAGTACGCGGGCGGGCAATCAGCCCCAGCATTTT	CASSTRAGNQPQHF
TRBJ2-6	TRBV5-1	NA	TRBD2	TGCGCCAGCCGGAGGTTAGCGGGGGGGCCATCATCTGGGGCCAACGTCCTGACTTTC	CASRRLAGGPSSGANVLTF
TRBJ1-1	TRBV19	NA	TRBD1	TGTGCCAGTAGTACGACAGGGTACACTGAAGCTTTCTTT	CASSTTGYTEAFF
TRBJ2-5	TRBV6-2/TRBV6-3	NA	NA	TGTGCCAGCAGTTACCTTGGACAGCAAGAGACCCAGTACTTC	CASSYLGQQETQYF